A single sample is the source of the 10 T cell receptor beta chains below, sequenced in a study of shared clonotypes between healthy human individuals. The table came from immunoSEQ multiplex PCR; TCRdb's copy has only in-frame clones and leaves some out. The repertoire holds millions of clones, with approximately 94% as singletons. The naive CD8 subset, CD45RO-negative cells positively selected for CCR7, excluded terminally differentiated effector memory CD45RA+ cells. The sequenced sample was naive CD8+ T cells from PBMCs. These receptors all come from a man aged 18-30 years in good health. Some clones in this sample may be carry-over from other donors' samples.

Worth noting for this clone: The same CDR3 is also encoded by other DNA sequences in this sample. The rearrangement joins TRBV27 to TRBJ2-7; no reliable D call. Germline values: CDR1 MNHEY, CDR2 SMNVEV (reference sequence). The V end lost 4 bases, the J end lost 2 bases, and 9 bases lay between the germline ends. This CDR3 has 13 amino acids. CDR3 residues: CASSSGRAYEQYF. CDR3 DNA: TGTGCCAGCAGTTCAGGTAGGGCCTACGAGCAGTACTTC.

The chain has TRBV10-1 and TRBJ2-7; 8 positions match TRBD1. The CDR3 is made up of 15 amino acids. Trimming cost V 4 bases and J 5 bases; bases outside gene matches: 10. Germline V CDR1 and CDR2: WNHNN, SYGVQD (reference sequence). CDR3 sequence (DNA): TGCGCCAGCAGTGGGGTGACAGGGGCTTCCGACGAGCAGTACTTC. Translated, it gives CASSGVTGASDEQYF.

This sequence joins TRBV4-2 and TRBJ2-7; TRBD2 matches 7 bases. This CDR3 contains 16 residues. V was pared by 1 base and J by 5 bases, with 11 bases of the junction left unmatched. Per germline, CDR1 LGHNA and CDR2 YNFKEQ. The CDR3 is CASSQGWAGEAHEQYF. The CDR3, as DNA: TGTGCCAGCAGCCAAGGGTGGGCGGGAGAGGCCCACGAGCAGTACTTC.

The V gene is TRBV9, the J gene TRBJ2-7, with unresolved D. V lost 6 bases and J 0 bases, leaving 10 bases between the germline ends. Germline-derived CDR1 and CDR2 are SGDLS and YYNGEE. The CDR3 has 13 amino acids. The CDR3 DNA is TGTGCCAGCAACCCTGGGGACTCCTACGAGCAGTACTTC. Translating gives CASNPGDSYEQYF.

This sequence joins TRBV4-1 and TRBJ2-5, with D tentatively TRBD1 (6 bases). V was cut by 1 base and J by 9 bases, with 21 bases left in between. The CDR3 is 16 amino acids. CDR1 and CDR2 from the germline V gene are MGHRA and YSYEKL. The CDR3 bases are TGCGCCAGCAGCCAAGCGTTCGCAGGGGCCCAAGGGGCCCAGTACTTC. This translates into CASSQAFAGAQGAQYF.

This clone was counted a few times. The chain combines TRBV30 with TRBJ1-2; D call uncertain. This CDR3 has 15 residues. Deletions cut 0 bases from V and 4 bases from J, with 15 bases between. The germline V gene has CDR1 GTSNPN and CDR2 SVGIG (reference sequence). CDR3 coding DNA: TGTGCCTGGAGTGTTCCGGACCCCATTTTCTATGGCTACACCTTC. Translating gives CAWSVPDPIFYGYTF.

The chain links TRBV7-8 to TRBJ1-1, with D possibly being TRBD1 (5 bases). Trimming cost V 5 bases and J 6 bases, with 19 bases left between them. This CDR3 region has 15 residues. Germline values: CDR1 SGHVS, CDR2 FQNEAQ. The CDR3 DNA reads TGTGCCAGCAGCGATAATTGGGCAGGGAATGCTGAAGCTTTCTTT. Its protein is CASSDNWAGNAEAFF.

The V call is TRBV19, the J call TRBJ2-7, with 9 bases that match TRBD2. The germline V gene has CDR1 LNHDA and CDR2 SQIVND (reference sequence). The V segment lost 1 base and the J segment 6 bases; nucleotides outside the gene matches: 4. This CDR3 is built from 14 residues. CDR3 loop: CASSIGAGGFEQYF. In nucleotides, the CDR3 is TGTGCCAGTAGTATAGGAGCGGGAGGATTCGAGCAGTACTTC.

With respect to this clone: The junction departs from the called germline gene at one end, perhaps through a read error. The V gene is TRBV10-3, the J gene TRBJ2-7; 9 nucleotides agree with TRBD1. The CDR3 extends over 17 amino acids. From germline, CDR1 is ENHRY and CDR2 SYGVKD. The CDR3 DNA is TGTGCCAGCAGTGCTTGGCCCTGGGACAGGGAGACCTACGAGCAGTACTTC. Amino acid sequence: CASSAWPWDRETYEQYF.

This sequence joins TRBV25-1 and TRBJ2-2; 8 bases are a match to TRBD1. The CDR3 covers 16 residues. Germline CDR1 reads MGHDK; CDR2 reads SYGVNS. The V segment lost 0 bases and the J segment 6 bases; nucleotides outside the gene matches: 6. CDR3 protein: CASSEYVDRAAGELFF. CDR3 nucleotide sequence: TGTGCCAGCAGTGAATATGTGGACAGGGCGGCCGGGGAGCTGTTTTTT. The full variable domain, in which reference TRBV25-1 and TRBJ2-2 provide the parts outside the CDR3, is EADIYQTPRYLVIGTGKKITLECSQTMGHDKMYWYQQDPGMELHLIHYSYGVNSTEKGDLSSESTVSRIRTEHFPLTLESARPSHTSQYLCASSEYVDRAAGELFFGEGSRLTVL.